The subject of this entry is one T cell receptor (beta chain). Antigen: not known. This specimen belongs to a study of monozygotic twins with inflammatory bowel disease. Study observations and caveats: Discordant twins showed the same repertoire similarity as concordant twins, possibly from limited power. Different T cell subtypes could not be distinguished.

This CDR3 has 14 residues. Germline V gives CDR1 SQVTM, CDR2 ANQGSEA. Every TCR library consumed 3500 ng of total RNA. From its re-call of the 5' RACE reads, TCRdb lists each CDR3 protein once, without DNA. The sample holds 110,000 to 150,000 distinct CDR3 sequences. This TCR was sampled from a human donor with ulcerative colitis or Crohn's disease, or a healthy co-twin of an affected twin (not recorded which). Source material: blood. V and J are TRBV29-1 and TRBJ2-7; the D call of TRBD2 rests on TCRdb alone, since no DNA is present to check it. CDR3 loop: CSVETSGRYYEQYF.